Reported below is one T cell receptor beta chain. The data are from a study of blood T cell repertoires in COVID-19. Looking at the study overall: Specimens from acute and convalescent COVID-19 originated in the United States, Italy and Spain. The analysed material was cDNA or gDNA that came from T cells, B-cell-depleted T cells, or PBMCs.

The germline CDR1 and CDR2 sequences are SGHTA and FQGNSA. The CDR3 is 13 amino acids. V dropped 4 bases and J dropped 8; count of bases not matched to a gene: 7. In the original processing: Amplified reference gene primers provided the basis for estimating nucleated cell counts. Generated by immunoSEQ multiplex PCR, the TCRdb table keeps only in-frame clones and is missing some. The V and J calls and clone size were taken over from that table, and D and trimming were inferred from the DNA. Of a few hundred thousand clones listed, 85% to 90% are singletons. The chain has TRBV7-2 and TRBJ1-2, with 7 bases aligning to TRBD1. The clonotype originates from a woman between 65 and 79 years old with active or convalescent COVID-19. The specimen sequenced was peripheral blood. The CDR3 sequence is CASSWRQGGGYTF. CDR3 nucleotides: TGTGCCAGCAGCTGGCGACAGGGTGGCGGCTACACCTTC.